This entry features one TCR beta chain sequence. Germline CDR1 reads LGHNA; CDR2 reads YNFKEQ. Losses at the gene ends were 0 bases for V and 4 bases for J; bases not matched to a gene: 14. The CDR3 runs to 20 residues. These data belong to a study of multiple sclerosis patients with progressive multifocal leukoencephalopathy. The method was immunoSEQ multiplex PCR; TCRdb's version includes in-frame clones alone and lacks a portion of them. The sample yields about 31,000 clones, approximately 89% seen once. Time point reported: time of PML onset. The T3 samples were drawn when PML began. The origin of this receptor is a woman aged 25 to 39 with progressive multifocal leukoencephalopathy. The chain has TRBV4-2 and TRBJ2-3, with 12 bases aligning to TRBD2. Specimen: PBMCs, collected from a patient treated with natalizumab. CDR3 region: CASSQDFSTSGGLRADTQYF. CDR3 sequence (DNA): TGTGCCAGCAGCCAAGATTTTTCGACTAGCGGGGGACTTAGGGCAGATACGCAGTATTTT.